The present entry profiles one TCR beta chain with its context. The antigen is not known. Library preparation for TCR beta used quantitative 5'-RACE with molecular barcodes. Using its own MiXCR run on the 5' RACE reads, TCRdb lists one record per CDR3 protein. The sample includes more than 400,000 distinct CDR3 sequences, roughly 5% of them seen just once. Trimming removed 1 base at V and 9 bases at J, with 22 bases between. The CDR3 covers 17 residues. Germline V gene lookup returns CDR1 SGHVS and CDR2 FNYEAQ. The sample belongs to a study of CD8 T cells in ankylosing spondylitis. The study's findings and limits: Peripheral blood held disease-linked clones only at relatively low frequency, and these were CD8+. Ankylosing spondylitis blood seemed to carry a telltale TCR beta motif made of about 8 highly homologous variants.

The sample comprised blood, either unsorted or a sorted T cell fraction (not recorded which). This TCR was recovered from a male donor with ankylosing spondylitis. The chain joins TRBV7-6 to TRBJ2-1, with a weak D call TRBD2 (5 bases). The CDR3 nucleotides are TGTGCCAGCAGCTTAGGACGTGCGCGGGCCCTTGGGAGTGAGCAGTTCTTC. Translated, it gives CASSLGRARALGSEQFF. The whole variable domain, remainder taken from reference TRBV7-6 and TRBJ2-1, is GAGVSQSPRYKVTKRGQDVALRCDPISGHVSLYWYRQALGQGPEFLTYFNYEAQQDKSGLPNDRFSAERPEGSISTLTIQRTEQRDSAMYRCASSLGRARALGSEQFFGPGTRLTVL.